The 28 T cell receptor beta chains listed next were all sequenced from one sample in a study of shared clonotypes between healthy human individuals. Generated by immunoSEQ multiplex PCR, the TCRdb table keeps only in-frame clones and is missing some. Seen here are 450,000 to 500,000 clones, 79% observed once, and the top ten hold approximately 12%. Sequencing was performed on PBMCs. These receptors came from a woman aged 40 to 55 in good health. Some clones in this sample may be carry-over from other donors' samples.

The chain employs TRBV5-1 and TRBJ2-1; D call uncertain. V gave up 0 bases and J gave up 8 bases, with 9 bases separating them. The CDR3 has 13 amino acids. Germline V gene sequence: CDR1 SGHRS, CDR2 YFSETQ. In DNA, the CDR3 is TGCGCCAGCAGCTTGGCCTCTGGGGATGAGCAGTTCTTC. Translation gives CASSLASGDEQFF.

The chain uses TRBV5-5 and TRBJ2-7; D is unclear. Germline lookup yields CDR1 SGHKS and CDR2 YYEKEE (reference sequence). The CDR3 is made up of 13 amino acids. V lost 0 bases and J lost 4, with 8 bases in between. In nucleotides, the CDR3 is TGTGCCAGCAGCTTGGCATCACAGTACGAGCAGTACTTC. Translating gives CASSLASQYEQYF.

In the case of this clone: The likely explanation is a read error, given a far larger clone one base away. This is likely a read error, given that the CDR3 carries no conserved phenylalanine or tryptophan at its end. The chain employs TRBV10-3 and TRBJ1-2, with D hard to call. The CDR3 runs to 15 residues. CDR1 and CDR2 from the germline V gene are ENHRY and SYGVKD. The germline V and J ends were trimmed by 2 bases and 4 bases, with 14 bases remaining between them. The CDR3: CAISERQPAGYGYTL. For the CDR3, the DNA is TGTGCCATCAGTGAGAGGCAGCCCGCTGGCTATGGCTACACCCTC.

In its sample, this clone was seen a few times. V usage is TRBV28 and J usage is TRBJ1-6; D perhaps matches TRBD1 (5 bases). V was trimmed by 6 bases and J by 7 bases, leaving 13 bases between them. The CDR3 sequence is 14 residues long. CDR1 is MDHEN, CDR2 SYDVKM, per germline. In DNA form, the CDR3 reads TGTGCCAGCAGCCTGTCCCGGGACAATTCACCCCTCCACTTT. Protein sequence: CASSLSRDNSPLHF.

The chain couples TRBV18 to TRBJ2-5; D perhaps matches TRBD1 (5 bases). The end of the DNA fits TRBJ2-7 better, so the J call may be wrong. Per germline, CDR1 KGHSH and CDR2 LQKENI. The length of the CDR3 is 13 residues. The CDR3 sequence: CASSWGSSYEQYF. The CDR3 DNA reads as TGTGCCAGCTCATGGGGCAGCTCCTACGAGCAGTACTTC.

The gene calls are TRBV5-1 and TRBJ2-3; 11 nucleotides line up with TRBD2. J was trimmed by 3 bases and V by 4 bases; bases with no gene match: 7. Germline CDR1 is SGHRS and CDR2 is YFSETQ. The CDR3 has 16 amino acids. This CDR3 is CASSKEGTSGTDTQYF. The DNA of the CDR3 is TGCGCCAGCAGCAAGGAAGGGACTAGCGGTACAGATACGCAGTATTTT.

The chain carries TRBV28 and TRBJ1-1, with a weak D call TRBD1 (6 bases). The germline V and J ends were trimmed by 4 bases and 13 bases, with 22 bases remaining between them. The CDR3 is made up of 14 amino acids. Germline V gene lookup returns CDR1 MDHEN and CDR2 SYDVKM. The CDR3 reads CASSSPSGAVRVFF. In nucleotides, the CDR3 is TGTGCCAGCAGTTCCCCTTCGGGGGCGGTCCGGGTTTTCTTT.

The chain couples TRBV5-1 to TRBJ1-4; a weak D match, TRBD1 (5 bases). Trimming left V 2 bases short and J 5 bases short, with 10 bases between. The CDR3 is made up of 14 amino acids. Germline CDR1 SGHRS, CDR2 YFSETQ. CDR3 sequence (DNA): TGCGCCAGCAGCTTACAGGACTGGAATGAAAAACTGTTTTTT. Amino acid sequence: CASSLQDWNEKLFF.

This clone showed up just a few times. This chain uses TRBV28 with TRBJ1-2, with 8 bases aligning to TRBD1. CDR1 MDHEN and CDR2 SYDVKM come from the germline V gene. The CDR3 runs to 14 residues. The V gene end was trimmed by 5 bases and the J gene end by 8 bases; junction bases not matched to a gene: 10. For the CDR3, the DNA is TGTGCCAGCAGTCTCCCAGGGGGCATCGGGGGCTACACCTTC. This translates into CASSLPGGIGGYTF.

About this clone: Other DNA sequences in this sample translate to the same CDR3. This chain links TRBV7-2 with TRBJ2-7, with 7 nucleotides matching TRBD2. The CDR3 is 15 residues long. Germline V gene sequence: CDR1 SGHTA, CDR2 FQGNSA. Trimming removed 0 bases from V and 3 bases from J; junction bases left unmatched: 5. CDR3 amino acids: CASSLAGLADYEQYF. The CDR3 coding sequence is TGTGCCAGCAGCTTAGCGGGCCTAGCGGACTACGAGCAGTACTTC.

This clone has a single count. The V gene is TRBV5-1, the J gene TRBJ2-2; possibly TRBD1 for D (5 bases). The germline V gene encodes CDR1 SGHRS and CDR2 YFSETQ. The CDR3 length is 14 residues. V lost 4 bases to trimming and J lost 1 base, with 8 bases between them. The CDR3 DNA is TGCGCCAGCAGCCCGCAGGGGAACACCGGGGAGCTGTTTTTT. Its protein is CASSPQGNTGELFF.

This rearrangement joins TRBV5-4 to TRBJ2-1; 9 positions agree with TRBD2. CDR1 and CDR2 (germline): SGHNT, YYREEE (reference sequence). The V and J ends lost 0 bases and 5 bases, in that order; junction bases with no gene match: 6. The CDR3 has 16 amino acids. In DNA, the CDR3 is TGTGCCAGCAGCTTGGCCCGAGCGGGAGGCCACAATGAGCAGTTCTTC. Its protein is CASSLARAGGHNEQFF.

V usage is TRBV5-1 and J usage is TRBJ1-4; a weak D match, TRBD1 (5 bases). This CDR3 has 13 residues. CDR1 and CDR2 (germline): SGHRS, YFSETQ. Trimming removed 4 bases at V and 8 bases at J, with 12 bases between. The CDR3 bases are TGCGCCAGCAGCCGCCAGGGTGGAGAAAAACTGTTTTTT. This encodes CASSRQGGEKLFF.

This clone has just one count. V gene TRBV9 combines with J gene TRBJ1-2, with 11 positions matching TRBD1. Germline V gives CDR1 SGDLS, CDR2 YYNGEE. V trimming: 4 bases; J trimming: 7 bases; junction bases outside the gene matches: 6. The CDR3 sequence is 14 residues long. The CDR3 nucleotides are TGTGCCAGCAGCCGGACAGGGGGCGCGGGTGGCTACACCTTC. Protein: CASSRTGGAGGYTF.

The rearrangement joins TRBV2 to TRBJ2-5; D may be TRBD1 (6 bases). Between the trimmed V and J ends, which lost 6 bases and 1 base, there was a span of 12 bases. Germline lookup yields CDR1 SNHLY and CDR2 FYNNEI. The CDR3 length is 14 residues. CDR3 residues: CASSDKTGQETQYF. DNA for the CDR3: TGTGCCAGCAGCGACAAGACAGGCCAAGAGACCCAGTACTTC. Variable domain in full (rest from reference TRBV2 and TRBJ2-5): EPEVTQTPSHQVTQMGQEVILRCVPISNHLYFYWYRQILGQKVEFLVSFYNNEISEKSEIFDDQFSVERPDGSNFTLKIRSTKLEDSAMYFCASSDKTGQETQYFGPGTRLLVL.

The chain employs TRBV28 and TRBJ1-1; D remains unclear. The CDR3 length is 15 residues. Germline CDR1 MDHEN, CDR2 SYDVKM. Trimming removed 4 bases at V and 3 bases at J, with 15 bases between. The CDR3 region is CASSSPSGQDTEAFF. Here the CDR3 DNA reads TGTGCCAGCAGTTCGCCGTCCGGGCAGGACACTGAAGCTTTCTTT.

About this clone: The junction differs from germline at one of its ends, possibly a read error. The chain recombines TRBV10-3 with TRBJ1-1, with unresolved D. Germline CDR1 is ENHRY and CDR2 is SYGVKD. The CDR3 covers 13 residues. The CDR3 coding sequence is TGTGCCATCAGACTGTACGCTAACACTGAAACTTTCTTT. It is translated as CAIRLYANTETFF.

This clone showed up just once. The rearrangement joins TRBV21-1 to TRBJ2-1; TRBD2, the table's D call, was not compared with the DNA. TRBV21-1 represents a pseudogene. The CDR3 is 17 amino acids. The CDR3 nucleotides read TGTGCCAGGAAGGAAGAGCGGCAGTACGGGCTATACAATGAGCAGTTCTTC. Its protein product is CARKEERQYGLYNEQFF.

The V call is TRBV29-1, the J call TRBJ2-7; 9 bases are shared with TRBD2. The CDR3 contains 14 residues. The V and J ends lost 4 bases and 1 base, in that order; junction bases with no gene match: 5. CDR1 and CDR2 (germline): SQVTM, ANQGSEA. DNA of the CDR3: TGCAGCGTTGTTCCTAGCGGGGAGTCCTACGAGCAGTACTTC. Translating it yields CSVVPSGESYEQYF.

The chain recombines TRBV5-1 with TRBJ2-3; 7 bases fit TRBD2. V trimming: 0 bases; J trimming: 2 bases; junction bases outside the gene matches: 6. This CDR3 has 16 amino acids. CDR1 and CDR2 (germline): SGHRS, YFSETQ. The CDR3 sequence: CASSLGTGRATDTQYF. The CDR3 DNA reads TGCGCCAGCAGCTTGGGTACGGGGAGGGCCACAGATACGCAGTATTTT.

CDR3 sequence: CASSLPGQGATEAFF. DNA of the CDR3: TGCGCCAGCAGCTTGCCAGGACAGGGAGCCACTGAAGCTTTCTTT. This chain links TRBV5-1 with TRBJ1-1, with TRBD1 identical over 8 bases. The germline gives CDR1 SGHRS, CDR2 YFSETQ. V dropped 1 base and J dropped 4; count of bases not matched to a gene: 6. This CDR3 contains 15 residues.

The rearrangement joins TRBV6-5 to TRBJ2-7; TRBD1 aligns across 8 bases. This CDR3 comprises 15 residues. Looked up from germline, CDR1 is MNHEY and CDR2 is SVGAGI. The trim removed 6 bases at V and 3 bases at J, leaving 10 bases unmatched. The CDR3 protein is CASSQRQGQDYEQYF. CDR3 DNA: TGTGCCAGCAGCCAGAGACAGGGGCAGGACTACGAGCAGTACTTC.

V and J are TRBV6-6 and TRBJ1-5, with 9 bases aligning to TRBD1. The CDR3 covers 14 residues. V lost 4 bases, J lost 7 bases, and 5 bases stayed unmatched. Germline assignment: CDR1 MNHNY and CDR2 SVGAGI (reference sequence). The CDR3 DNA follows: TGTGCCAGCAGTTGGGGACAGGGCGAACAGCCCCAGCATTTT. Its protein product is CASSWGQGEQPQHF.

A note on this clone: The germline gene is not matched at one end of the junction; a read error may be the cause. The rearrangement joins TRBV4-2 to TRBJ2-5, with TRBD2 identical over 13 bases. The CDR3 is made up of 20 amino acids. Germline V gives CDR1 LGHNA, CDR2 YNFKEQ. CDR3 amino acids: CASGQVSVGLAGYFGETQYF. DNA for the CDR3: TGTGCCAGCGGCCAAGTTTCGGTGGGACTAGCGGGATATTTCGGAGAGACCCAGTACTTC.

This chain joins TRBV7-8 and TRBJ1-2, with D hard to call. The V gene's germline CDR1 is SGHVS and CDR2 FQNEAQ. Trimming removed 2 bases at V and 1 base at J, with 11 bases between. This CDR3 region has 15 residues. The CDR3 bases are TGTGCCAGCAGCTTATACGTGGGTGGTAACTATGGCTACACCTTC. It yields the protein CASSLYVGGNYGYTF.

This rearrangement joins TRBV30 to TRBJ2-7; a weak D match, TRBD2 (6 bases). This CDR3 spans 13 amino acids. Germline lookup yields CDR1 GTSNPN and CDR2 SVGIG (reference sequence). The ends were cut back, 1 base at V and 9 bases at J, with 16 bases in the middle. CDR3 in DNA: TGTGCCTGGAGTGCCCCGGAGGGGATGGTGCAGTACTTC. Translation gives CAWSAPEGMVQYF.

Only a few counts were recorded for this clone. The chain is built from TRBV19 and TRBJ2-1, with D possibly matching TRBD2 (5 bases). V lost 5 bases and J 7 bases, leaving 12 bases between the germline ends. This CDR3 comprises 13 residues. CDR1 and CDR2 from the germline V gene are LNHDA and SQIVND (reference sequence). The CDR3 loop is CASSLGPGNEQFF. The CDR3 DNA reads TGTGCCAGTAGTCTCGGACCGGGGAATGAGCAGTTCTTC.

Here the CDR3 reads CASSRLAGYEQYF. The CDR3 region has the DNA TGTGCCAGCAGTCGGCTAGCGGGGTACGAGCAGTACTTC. This sequence joins TRBV28 and TRBJ2-5; TRBD2 aligns across 9 bases. The J call is uncertain, as TRBJ2-7 better fits the DNA end. The V gene's germline CDR1 is MDHEN and CDR2 SYDVKM. The CDR3 totals 13 residues.